This T cell receptor (beta chain) came from a study of identical twins. Study-level results: Out-of-frame alpha sequences common to twins exhibited an excess of low generation probability.

TCRdb redid the calling of the 5' RACE reads with MiXCR, one entry per CDR3 protein. The sample carries around 680,000 distinct CDR3 sequences, around 8.3% recorded once. The CDR3 length is 16 residues. Germline assignment: CDR1 SGHRS and CDR2 YFSETQ. Trimming shortened V by 0 bases and J by 3 bases, and 13 bases separated the two germline ends. This clonotype has at least ten counts. Antigen unknown. Another study also made use of these data, one on yellow fever vaccine responses in identical twins. Per that study: After vaccination, twins' T cell response reportedly seemed partly convergent, partly personalized.

V and J are TRBV5-1 and TRBJ2-1, with D perhaps matching TRBD2 (6 bases). The sequence was obtained from a young woman in good health. The sequenced material came from PBMCs. DNA for the CDR3: TGCGCCAGCAGCTTGGCCGGGACTGGCTACTACAATGAGCAGTTCTTC. Its protein is CASSLAGTGYYNEQFF.